The next 14 T cell receptor beta chains were all read from a single sample in a study of spatial heterogeneity in lung cancer. The study, taken as a whole, reports: Higher tumor mutation counts went along with higher counts of expanded intratumoral alpha and beta TCRs.

One entry per CDR3 protein, called by TCRdb with MiXCR from the 5' RACE reads. The table includes roughly 7,700 distinct CDR3 sequences, around an eighth detected once. The antigens for these receptors are not known. The time point: sample taken at primary tumor resection. The sequencing used lung tumor tissue, collected at surgery. The receptors were sampled from a male donor with early-stage non-small cell lung cancer.

This clonotype counts as medium-sized. This beta chain is off target for a library built for alpha chains, so its abundance means little. This chain joins TRBV5-1 and TRBJ2-2, with a weak D call TRBD1 (6 bases). Germline CDR1 reads SGHRS; CDR2 reads YFSETQ. Deletions cut 3 bases from V and 6 bases from J, with 12 bases between. The CDR3 covers 14 residues. CDR3 sequence reads: CASSSQQGSGELFF. CDR3 nucleotide sequence: TGCGCCAGCAGCTCCCAACAGGGTTCCGGGGAGCTGTTTTTT.

This clonotype is medium-sized (0.01 to 0.1%). This beta chain was picked up by a library intended for alpha chains and is off target, so its count carries little meaning. This chain joins TRBV20-1 and TRBJ2-7; D might be TRBD2 (5 bases). This CDR3 has 15 amino acids. Per germline, CDR1 DFQATT and CDR2 SNEGSKA (reference sequence). V lost 6 bases, J lost 0 bases, and 18 bases lay in between. For the CDR3, the DNA is TGCAGTGCCCCGGCCGGCGGGTTCCTCTCCTACGAGCAGTACTTC. It yields the protein CSAPAGGFLSYEQYF.

About this clonotype itself: Since it is a stray read in a library aimed at alpha chains, this beta chain has a size that is not meaningful. CDR3 amino acids: CASSLGWDDIGELFF. The CDR3 region has the DNA TGTGCCAGCAGCTTGGGTTGGGATGACATCGGGGAGCTGTTTTTT. This rearrangement joins TRBV5-6 to TRBJ2-2; unclear D gene. This CDR3 spans 15 amino acids. Trimming took off 0 bases at V and 7 bases at J, with 13 bases between the two ends. Per the germline V gene, CDR1 is SGHDT and CDR2 is YYEEEE.

Turning to this clonotype: This beta chain appears as a stray read in a library generated for alpha chains; its size is not informative. This chain links TRBV12-3 or TRBV12-4 with TRBJ1-5; D gene uncertain. The V gene lost 4 bases and the J gene lost 10 bases, with 14 bases spanning the gap. The length of the CDR3 is 13 residues. DNA for the CDR3: TGTGCCAGCAGTTCAACCGCTGACGGTCCCCAGCATTTT. It encodes CASSSTADGPQHF.

This clonotype has ten or more counts. Sequence at one end of the junction differs from germline and may be a read error. The library was built for alpha chains, so this beta chain is an off-target read and its size means little. The chain recombines TRBV18 with TRBJ2-5, with 8 nucleotides matching TRBD2. There are 15 residues in the CDR3. Germline CDR1 and CDR2: KGHSH and LQKENI. The DNA for the CDR3 is TGTGCCAGCTCCCCACTCCCGACTAGCGCAGAGACCCAGTACTTC. Its protein is CASSPLPTSAETQYF.

This clonotype is classed as medium-sized. A library prepared for alpha chains yielded this beta chain as an off-target read; its size is of little meaning. V usage is TRBV5-4 and J usage is TRBJ2-1; 9 nucleotides align to TRBD2. Germline lookup yields CDR1 SGHNT and CDR2 YYREEE (reference sequence). The CDR3 length is 15 residues. V dropped 4 bases and J dropped 7; count of bases not matched to a gene: 9. DNA for the CDR3: TGTGCCAGCAGCAGAGCGGGAGGATCGACAAATGAGCAGTTCTTC. Protein sequence: CASSRAGGSTNEQFF. The full variable domain, in which reference TRBV5-4 and TRBJ2-1 provide the parts outside the CDR3, is ETGVTQSPTHLIKTRGQQVTLRCSSQSGHNTVSWYQQALGQGPQFIFQYYREEENGRGNFPPRFSGLQFPNYSSELNVNALELDDSALYLCASSRAGGSTNEQFFGPGTRLTVL.

In regard to this clonotype: This beta chain lies outside the target of a library built for alpha chains; its clone size means little. The chain couples TRBV5-6 to TRBJ2-3, with D tentatively TRBD2 (6 bases). The germline CDR1 and CDR2 sequences are SGHDT and YYEEEE. With 4 bases removed from V and 1 base from J, the gap between germline ends came to 13 bases. The CDR3 contains 15 residues. DNA of the CDR3: TGTGCCAGCAGCCCGGGGGAATTTGGCACAGATACGCAGTATTTT. Its translation: CASSPGEFGTDTQYF. Combining the CDR3 with reference TRBV5-6 and TRBJ2-3 gives the whole variable domain DAGVTQSPTHLIKTRGQQVTLRCSPKSGHDTVSWYQQALGQGPQFIFQYYEEEERQRGNFPDRFSGHQFPNYSSELNVNALLLGDSALYLCASSPGEFGTDTQYFGPGTRLTVL.

This clonotype occurred many times. A library prepared for alpha chains yielded this beta chain as an off-target read; its size is of little meaning. This chain links TRBV29-1 with TRBJ2-1; the D gene could be TRBD1 or TRBD2 (5 bases each). Between the trimmed V and J ends, which lost 4 bases and 8 bases, there was a span of 18 bases. Germline CDR1 reads SQVTM; CDR2 reads ANQGSEA. The CDR3 runs to 14 residues. The CDR3, as DNA: TGCAGCGTTGCCACGGGGCCAGGCGTCGATGAGCAGTTCTTC. This sequence encodes CSVATGPGVDEQFF.

In this sample, this clonotype turned up many times. This beta chain appears as a stray read in a library generated for alpha chains; its size is not informative. The chain uses TRBV11-2 and TRBJ2-2; tentatively, D is TRBD2 (6 bases). Germline CDR1 SGHAT, CDR2 FQNNGV. There are 15 residues in the CDR3. Trimming took off 6 bases at V and 2 bases at J, with 13 bases between the two ends. Here the CDR3 reads CASRNRDSNTGELFF. Here the CDR3 DNA reads TGTGCCAGCAGAAACCGGGACTCCAACACCGGGGAGCTGTTTTTT.

By share, this clonotype counts as medium-sized. This beta chain is an off-target read within a library intended for alpha chains, so its frequency means little. The chain recombines TRBV27 with TRBJ2-3, with D possibly matching TRBD2 (5 bases). V lost 4 bases and J 3 bases, leaving 11 bases between the germline ends. The germline V gene encodes CDR1 MNHEY and CDR2 SMNVEV (reference sequence). There are 14 residues in the CDR3. CDR3 DNA: TGTGCCAGCAGTTCGGGGTGGGGAACAGATACGCAGTATTTT. It encodes CASSSGWGTDTQYF.

Within the sample, this clonotype is medium-sized (0.01 to 0.1%). Being off target in a library aimed at alpha chains, this beta chain has a size of little meaning. This chain connects TRBV7-2 to TRBJ1-2; D gene unclear. The CDR3 sequence is 12 residues long. Germline lookup yields CDR1 SGHTA and CDR2 FQGNSA. The V end was cut by 5 bases, the J end by 4 bases, with 8 bases between. Here the CDR3 DNA reads TGTGCCAGCAGCCCCGGAAGCTATGGCTACACCTTC. Protein: CASSPGSYGYTF.

This clonotype was detected many times. Because the library targeted alpha chains, this beta chain is an off-target read whose size means little. This chain uses TRBV28 with TRBJ2-2, with 7 bases identical to TRBD2. Trimming cost V 0 bases and J 6 bases; bases outside gene matches: 4. Germline CDR1 MDHEN, CDR2 SYDVKM. The CDR3 runs 15 residues. The CDR3 nucleotides are TGTGCCAGCAGTTTATGGGGAGGGAAAGCCGGGGAGCTGTTTTTT. This encodes CASSLWGGKAGELFF.

In its sample, this clonotype was seen many times. This beta chain is a stray sequence in a library constructed for alpha chains; its clone size is not meaningful. The chain employs TRBV29-1 and TRBJ2-1; 7 positions match TRBD2. Per germline, CDR1 SQVTM and CDR2 ANQGSEA. CDR3 length: 13 residues. The junction had 8 bases not matched to a gene; V was cut back by 7 bases and J by 5 bases. CDR3 sequence (DNA): TGCAGCGGGAGCGGGACGGTGAACAATGAGCAGTTCTTC. Translation: CSGSGTVNNEQFF.

The sample holds many counts of this clonotype. This beta chain came through as a stray read in a library set up for alpha chains, and its size says little. This rearrangement joins TRBV14 to TRBJ2-3; D gene unclear. Germline CDR1 is SGHDN and CDR2 is FVKESK. The CDR3 is made up of 15 amino acids. With 1 base removed from V and 10 bases from J, the gap between germline ends came to 18 bases. CDR3 residues: CASSQVSHAQAAQYF. DNA for the CDR3: TGTGCCAGCAGCCAAGTAAGCCACGCGCAGGCGGCGCAGTATTTT.